The 14 T cell receptor beta chains below all came from one sample that was sequenced in a study of blood T cell repertoires in COVID-19. Sequencing used immunoSEQ multiplex PCR; TCRdb keeps in-frame clones, though not all of them. In the table there are about 280,000 clones, 65% to 90% of which are singletons. Sequencing used peripheral blood. Source of these receptors: a man in his fifties or sixties with active or convalescent COVID-19.

This chain uses TRBV10-3 with TRBJ1-1; 9 bases are shared with TRBD1. The CDR3 has 14 residues. CDR1 and CDR2 from the germline V gene are ENHRY and SYGVKD. The V segment lost 4 bases and the J segment 4 bases; nucleotides outside the gene matches: 4. The CDR3 is CAISVGQGGTEAFF. DNA for the CDR3: TGTGCCATCAGTGTGGGACAGGGAGGCACTGAAGCTTTCTTT.

This clone appeared once. The CDR3 is CAWSVSGMATDTQYF. The CDR3 region has the DNA TGTGCCTGGAGTGTTTCCGGGATGGCCACAGATACGCAGTATTTT. V gene TRBV30 combines with J gene TRBJ2-3, with D perhaps TRBD2 (5 bases). Trimming stripped 0 bases from V and 2 bases from J, with 12 bases between. CDR3 length: 15 amino acids. The germline CDR1 and CDR2 sequences are GTSNPN and SVGIG (reference sequence).

J is TRBJ1-3 and V is TRBV10-3; D unresolved. CDR3 length: 12 residues. V lost 5 bases to trimming and J lost 2 bases, with 4 bases between them. Germline V gene lookup returns CDR1 ENHRY and CDR2 SYGVKD. The CDR3 sequence: CAISPTGNTIYF. The CDR3 coding sequence is TGTGCCATCAGTCCTACTGGAAACACCATATATTTT.

This clone was detected once. The chain links TRBV4-3 to TRBJ2-1; D perhaps matches TRBD2 (5 bases). The CDR3 runs to 15 residues. Germline V lookup: CDR1 LGHNA, CDR2 YSLEER. Deletions cut 0 bases from V and 9 bases from J, with 15 bases between. The CDR3 reads CASSQDWRREGEQFF. The CDR3 DNA follows: TGCGCCAGCAGCCAAGATTGGAGACGGGAAGGTGAGCAGTTCTTC.

The CDR3 loop reads CASSQDGTNYGYTF. The DNA of the CDR3 is TGTGCCAGCAGCCAGGACGGGACTAACTATGGCTACACCTTC. The V and J genes are TRBV3-1 (or the pseudogene TRBV3-2) and TRBJ1-2; no firm D call. Trimming removed 3 bases at V and 0 bases at J, with 8 bases between. Germline CDR1 and CDR2: LGHDT and YNNKEL (reference sequence). The CDR3 totals 14 residues.

V usage is TRBV9 and J usage is TRBJ1-3; D uncertain. Germline V gene data show CDR1 as SGDLS and CDR2 as YYNGEE. The CDR3 extends over 15 amino acids. V lost 3 bases, J lost 0 bases, and 10 bases lay in between. Here the CDR3 DNA reads TGTGCCAGCAGCGGAGAGGGCAACTCTGGAAACACCATATATTTT. This codes for CASSGEGNSGNTIYF.

The chain joins TRBV7-2 to TRBJ2-2; tentatively, D is TRBD2 (7 bases). This CDR3 contains 17 residues. V was trimmed by 5 bases and J by 7 bases, leaving 23 bases between them. Germline CDR1 is SGHTA and CDR2 is FQGNSA. CDR3 sequence: CASSPSSSGGGSGELFF. The CDR3, as DNA: TGTGCCAGCAGCCCCTCTTCTAGCGGAGGGGGTAGCGGGGAGCTGTTTTTT.

CDR3 residues: CASSKRTGWIGELFF. The CDR3 DNA reads TGTGCCAGCAGCAAACGGACAGGGTGGATCGGGGAGCTGTTTTTT. The chain is built from TRBV21-1 and TRBJ2-2; TRBD1, the table's D call, was not compared with the DNA. TRBV21-1 represents a pseudogene. The CDR3 sequence is 15 residues long.

The rearrangement uses TRBV11-2 and TRBJ2-5; maybe TRBD2 (6 bases). The length of the CDR3 is 15 residues. From germline, CDR1 is SGHAT and CDR2 FQNNGV. Trimming left V 0 bases short and J 3 bases short, with 11 bases between. CDR3 protein: CASSLDGRREETQYF. The CDR3 DNA is TGTGCCAGCAGCTTAGATGGTCGGAGGGAAGAGACCCAGTACTTC.

This chain joins TRBV19 and TRBJ1-3, with TRBD1 matching 7 bases. The CDR3 length is 16 residues. Germline loops: CDR1 LNHDA, CDR2 SQIVND (reference sequence). With V trimmed by 2 bases and J by 2 bases, 6 bases remained unmatched. This chain's CDR3 is CASSINTGEAGNTIYF. The CDR3 coding sequence is TGTGCCAGTAGTATAAATACAGGGGAAGCTGGAAACACCATATATTTT.

This clone showed up just a few times. The gene calls are TRBV2 and TRBJ1-6; 8 bases are a match to TRBD1. There are 14 residues in the CDR3. V lost 4 bases to trimming and J lost 9 bases; unmatched junction nucleotides: 5. Germline values: CDR1 SNHLY, CDR2 FYNNEI. In DNA, the CDR3 is TGTGCCAGCAGTGGAGGCAGGGGGCTTTCACCCCTCCACTTT. Translating gives CASSGGRGLSPLHF.

The V and J genes are TRBV27 and TRBJ2-3; a possible D gene is TRBD2 (6 bases). CDR3 length: 14 residues. CDR1 and CDR2 from the germline V gene are MNHEY and SMNVEV (reference sequence). Trimming took 2 bases from V and 2 from J, leaving 8 bases between them. The CDR3 coding sequence is TGTGCCAGCAGTTTAGCGGGGCCCACAGATACGCAGTATTTT. This translates into CASSLAGPTDTQYF.

This chain uses TRBV7-9 with TRBJ2-1; TRBD2 aligns across 12 bases. CDR1 is SEHNR and CDR2 is FQNEAQ in the germline V gene (reference sequence). The CDR3 runs 17 residues. V lost 5 bases to trimming and J lost 7 bases; unmatched junction nucleotides: 12. The CDR3 loop reads CASSPGTSGPRENEQFF. Written as DNA, the CDR3 is TGTGCCAGCAGCCCTGGGACTAGCGGGCCAAGGGAAAATGAGCAGTTCTTC.

To note about this clone: Other nucleotide sequences in the sample specify the same CDR3. CDR3 nucleotide sequence: TGTGCCAGCAGTTACGGACAGAGCTATGGCTACACCTTC. Translation: CASSYGQSYGYTF. V and J are TRBV6-5 and TRBJ1-2; TRBD1 is a possible D gene (6 bases). Germline CDR1 MNHEY, CDR2 SVGAGI. This CDR3 spans 13 amino acids. Trimming removed 2 bases at V and 4 bases at J, with 8 bases between.